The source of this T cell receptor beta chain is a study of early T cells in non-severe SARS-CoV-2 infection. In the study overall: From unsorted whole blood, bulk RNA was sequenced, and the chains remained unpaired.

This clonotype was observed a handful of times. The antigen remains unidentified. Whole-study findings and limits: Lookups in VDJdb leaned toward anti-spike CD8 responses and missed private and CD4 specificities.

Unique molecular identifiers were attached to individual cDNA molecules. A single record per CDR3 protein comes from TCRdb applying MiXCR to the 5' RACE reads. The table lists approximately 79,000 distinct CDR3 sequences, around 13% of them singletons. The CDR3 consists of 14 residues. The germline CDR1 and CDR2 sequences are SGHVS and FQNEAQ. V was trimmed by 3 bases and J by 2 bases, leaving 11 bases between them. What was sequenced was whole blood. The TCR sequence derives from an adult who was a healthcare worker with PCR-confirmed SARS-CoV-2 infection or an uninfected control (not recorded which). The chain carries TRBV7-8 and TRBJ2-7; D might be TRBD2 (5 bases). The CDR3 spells CASSFRTGPYEQYF. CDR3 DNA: TGTGCCAGCAGCTTCCGGACTGGACCCTACGAGCAGTACTTC.